A selection of T cell receptor beta chains follows, all from one sample in a study of T-cell memory formation after mild COVID-19. Via MiXCR, TCRdb re-called the 5' RACE reads, giving one row per CDR3 protein. Among 400,000 or so distinct CDR3 sequences listed, over 15% were seen once. What was sequenced was PBMCs or a T cell subset sorted from them (not recorded which). The origin of the receptors is an adult woman who had mild COVID-19 (a few samples of this study predate the infection). Cell type and time point are not known. Each CDR3 is given with its conserved first and last residue. The D gene is left open where the match is weak. Clone size is stated in some rows and not others, as once, few, many or a class when expanded.

J gene | D gene | clone size | V gene | CDR3 DNA | CDR3 protein
TRBJ2-7 | - | - | TRBV12-3/TRBV12-4 | TGTGCCAGCAGTTTGTGGGATCTCGCCTACGAGCAGTACTTC | CASSLWDLAYEQYF
TRBJ2-5 | TRBD2 | - | TRBV29-1 | TGCAGCGTTGTAGTTCGAGCGGGAGACCCCCGGGAGACCCAGTACTTC | CSVVVRAGDPRETQYF
TRBJ2-2 | - | few | TRBV4-3 | TGCGCCAGCAGCCACAGGGGAGGGGCAACCGGGGAGCTGTTTTTT | CASSHRGGATGELFF
TRBJ2-1 | TRBD2 | many | TRBV19 | TGTGCCAGTTCCCGAGGCGGGAGGGGCAATGAGCAGTTCTTC | CASSRGGRGNEQFF
TRBJ2-1 | TRBD2 | many | TRBV28 | TGTGCCAGCATCAACTCCGCGGGGGGAAGCTCCTACAATGAGCAGTTCTTC | CASINSAGGSSYNEQFF
TRBJ2-3 | - | few | TRBV6-5 | TGTGCCAGCAGCCCTACCGGGGCAGGCCGAGATACGCAGTATTTT | CASSPTGAGRDTQYF
TRBJ1-1 | TRBD1 | - | TRBV7-9 | TGTGCCAGCAGTTCCGGGACAGGGCCTGAAGCTTTCTTT | CASSSGTGPEAFF
TRBJ2-5 | - | - | TRBV6-5 | TGTGCCAGCAGTTACCTACCTTGGAGAGAGAAAGAGACCCAGTACTTC | CASSYLPWREKETQYF
TRBJ2-3 | - | few | TRBV29-1 | TGCAGCGTTGCTAGGGGGTCCCCCACAGATACGCAGTATTTT | CSVARGSPTDTQYF
TRBJ2-3 | - | few | TRBV10-3 | TGTGCCATCAGTTCCAGAACATTCACAGATACGCAGTATTTT | CAISSRTFTDTQYF
TRBJ2-1 | - | - | TRBV18 | TGTGCCAGCTCACTCGGGACGTCCGATGAGCAGTTCTTC | CASSLGTSDEQFF
TRBJ2-7 | - | few | TRBV7-9 | TGTGCCAGCAGCGCCGCCGGGGAGCAGTACTTC | CASSAAGEQYF
TRBJ1-2 | - | - | TRBV28 | TGTGCCAGTATAACCGGGTTTAGGGGCTATGGCTACACCTTC | CASITGFRGYGYTF
TRBJ2-5 | - | - | TRBV7-9 | TGTGCCAGCAGCTTAGGAAGCAAAGAGACCCAGTACTTC | CASSLGSKETQYF
TRBJ2-2 | TRBD1 | few | TRBV5-5 | TGTGCCAGCAGCGGGCCGGGACAGCTGAACACCGGGGAGCTGTTTTTT | CASSGPGQLNTGELFF
TRBJ1-1 | - | - | TRBV10-3 | TGTGCCATCAGTGAAAGGGGGATGAACACTGAAGCTTTCTTT | CAISERGMNTEAFF
TRBJ2-1 | TRBD2 | few | TRBV10-3 | TGTGCCATCAGACCACTAGCGGGCGGACGGAATGAGCAGTTCTTC | CAIRPLAGGRNEQFF
TRBJ1-3 | - | - | TRBV12-3/TRBV12-4 | TGTGCCAGCACAACCGGTGGAAACACCATATATTTT | CASTTGGNTIYF
TRBJ1-6 | TRBD1 | - | TRBV7-2 | TGTGCCAGCAGCCCGACCGGGACAGAAACAGGACCCCTCCACTTT | CASSPTGTETGPLHF
TRBJ2-1 | - | - | TRBV2 | TGTGCCGTACAGACAGAGACCACCTACAATGAGCAGTTCTTC | CAVQTETTYNEQFF
TRBJ2-7 | TRBD1 | - | TRBV20-1 | TGCAGTGCTTACAGGGGGTCCTCCTACGAGCAGTACTTC | CSAYRGSSYEQYF
TRBJ2-2 | - | - | TRBV29-1 | TGCAGCGTTGAATTTTTCGGGGCTATCAACACCGGGGAGCTGTTTTTT | CSVEFFGAINTGELFF
TRBJ2-7 | - | few | TRBV12-3/TRBV12-4 | TGTGCCAGCAGGGAGCAGGGGACCAGGGAGCAGTACTTC | CASREQGTREQYF
TRBJ2-7 | - | few | TRBV18 | TGTGCCAGCTCACCCCCGCCCGCCGGGAACGAGCAGTACTTC | CASSPPPAGNEQYF
TRBJ1-1 | - | - | TRBV19 | TGTGCCAGTAGTATAGGCCCGATCAGGGCCAGGGGCACTGAAGCTTTCTTT | CASSIGPIRARGTEAFF
TRBJ2-1 | TRBD2 | - | TRBV4-2 | TGTGCCAGCAGCTCCCGAGGGGAGCGGGGGGGCTGGGAGCAGTTCTTC | CASSSRGERGGWEQFF
TRBJ2-7 | TRBD2 | many | TRBV5-5 | TGTGCCAGCAGCCTGGAACCCGGACTAGCGGGGGGCTCCTACGAGCAGTACTTC | CASSLEPGLAGGSYEQYF
TRBJ1-2 | - | many | TRBV5-6 | TGTGCCAGCAGCTTGGGACATAACTATGGCTACACCTTC | CASSLGHNYGYTF
TRBJ1-2 | TRBD1 | few | TRBV29-1 | TGCAGCACTGACAGGGGGCATGGCTACACCTTC | CSTDRGHGYTF
TRBJ2-4 | - | few | TRBV9 | TGTGCCAGCAGCGGGACGGAGAGATACATTCAGTACTTC | CASSGTERYIQYF
TRBJ2-5 | - | - | TRBV12-3/TRBV12-4 | TGTGCCAGCAGTTTTGGCCGGAGAGACCAGTACTTC | CASSFGRRDQYF
TRBJ1-1 | - | - | TRBV7-3 | TGTGCCAGCAGCGCGGGCCGGACGGGTACTGAAGCTTTCTTT | CASSAGRTGTEAFF
TRBJ2-3 | TRBD2 | few | TRBV7-9 | TGTGCCAGCAGCCGAGCGGGGGGCACAGATACGCAGTATTTT | CASSRAGGTDTQYF
TRBJ2-6 | - | - | TRBV20-1 | TGCAGTGCTAGACCTCCTGGGGCCAACGTCCTGACTTTC | CSARPPGANVLTF
TRBJ2-1 | - | few | TRBV11-1 | TGTGCCAGCAGGGGGGGCGATAGCTCCTACAATGAGCAGTTCTTC | CASRGGDSSYNEQFF
TRBJ2-2 | - | - | TRBV20-1 | TGCAGTGCTAGAGATATAGCAGGGAAGACCGGGGAGCTGTTTTTT | CSARDIAGKTGELFF
TRBJ2-1 | TRBD2 | few | TRBV19 | TGTGCCAGTAGCGACTGGGAGGGTCTTAATGAGCAGTTCTTC | CASSDWEGLNEQFF
TRBJ1-1 | - | - | TRBV6-2/TRBV6-3 | TGTGCCACCTCCCTAGCCACTGAAGCTTTCTTT | CATSLATEAFF